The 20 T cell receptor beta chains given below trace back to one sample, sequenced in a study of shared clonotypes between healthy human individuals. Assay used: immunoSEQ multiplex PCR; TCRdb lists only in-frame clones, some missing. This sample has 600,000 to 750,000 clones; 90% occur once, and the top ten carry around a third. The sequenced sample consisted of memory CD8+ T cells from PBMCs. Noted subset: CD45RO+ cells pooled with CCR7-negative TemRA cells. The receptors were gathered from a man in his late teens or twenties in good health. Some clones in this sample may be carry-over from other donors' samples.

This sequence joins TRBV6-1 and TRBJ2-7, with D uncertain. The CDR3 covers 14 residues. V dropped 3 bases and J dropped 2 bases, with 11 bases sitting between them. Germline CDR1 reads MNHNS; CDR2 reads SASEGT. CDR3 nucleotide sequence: TGTGCCAGCAGTGACCTCGGTGTAGCCTACGAGCAGTACTTC. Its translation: CASSDLGVAYEQYF.

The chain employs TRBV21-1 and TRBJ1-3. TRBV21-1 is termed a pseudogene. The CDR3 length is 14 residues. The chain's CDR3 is CASPRGVAGNTIYF. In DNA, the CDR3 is TGTGCCTCCCCACGTGGGGTCGCTGGAAACACCATATATTTT.

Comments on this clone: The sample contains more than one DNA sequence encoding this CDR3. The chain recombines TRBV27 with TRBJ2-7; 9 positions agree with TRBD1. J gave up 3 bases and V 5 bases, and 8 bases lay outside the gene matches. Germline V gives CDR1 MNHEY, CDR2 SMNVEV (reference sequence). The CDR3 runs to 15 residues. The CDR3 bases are TGTGCCAGCAGTCCCAGGACAGGGGCAAGCTACGAGCAGTACTTC. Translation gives CASSPRTGASYEQYF.

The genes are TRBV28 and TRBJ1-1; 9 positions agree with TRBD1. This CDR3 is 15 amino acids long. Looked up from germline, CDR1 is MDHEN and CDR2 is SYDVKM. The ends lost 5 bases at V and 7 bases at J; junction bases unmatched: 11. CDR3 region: CASSVTQGAGGEAFF. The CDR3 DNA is TGTGCCAGCAGTGTAACACAGGGGGCGGGAGGTGAAGCTTTCTTT.

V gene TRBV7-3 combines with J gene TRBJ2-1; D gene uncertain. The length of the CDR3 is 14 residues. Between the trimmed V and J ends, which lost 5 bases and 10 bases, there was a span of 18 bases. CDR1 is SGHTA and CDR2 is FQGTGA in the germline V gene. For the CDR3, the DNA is TGTGCCAGCAGCCCAGCTTCCCCCAGCGAAGAGCAGTTCTTC. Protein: CASSPASPSEEQFF.

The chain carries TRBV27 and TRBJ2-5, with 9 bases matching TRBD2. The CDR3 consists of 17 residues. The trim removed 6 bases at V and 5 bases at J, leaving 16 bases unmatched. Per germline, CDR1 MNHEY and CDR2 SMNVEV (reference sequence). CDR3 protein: CASSIRGIAGVMETQYF. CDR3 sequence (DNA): TGTGCCAGCAGCATCCGTGGCATAGCGGGAGTTATGGAGACCCAGTACTTC.

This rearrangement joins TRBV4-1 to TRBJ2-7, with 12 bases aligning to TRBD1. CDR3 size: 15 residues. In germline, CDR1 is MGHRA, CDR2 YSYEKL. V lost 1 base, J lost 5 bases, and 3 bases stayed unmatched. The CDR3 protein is CASSQVGTGGDEQYF. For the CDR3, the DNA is TGCGCCAGCAGCCAAGTAGGGACAGGGGGCGACGAGCAGTACTTC.

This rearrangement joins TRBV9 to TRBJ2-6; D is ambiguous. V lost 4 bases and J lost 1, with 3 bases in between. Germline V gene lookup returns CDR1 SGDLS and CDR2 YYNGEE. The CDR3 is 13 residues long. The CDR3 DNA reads TGTGCCAGCAGCAATTCTGGGGCCAACGTCCTGACTTTC. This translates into CASSNSGANVLTF.

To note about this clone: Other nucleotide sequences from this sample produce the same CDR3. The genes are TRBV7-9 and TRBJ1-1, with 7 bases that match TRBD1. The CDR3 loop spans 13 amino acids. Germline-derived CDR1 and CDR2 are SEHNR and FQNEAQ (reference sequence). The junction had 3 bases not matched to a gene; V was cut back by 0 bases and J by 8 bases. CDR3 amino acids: CASSLARGAEAFF. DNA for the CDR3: TGTGCCAGCAGCTTAGCCAGGGGGGCGGAAGCTTTCTTT. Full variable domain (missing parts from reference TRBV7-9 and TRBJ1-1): DTGVSQNPRHKITKRGQNVTFRCDPISEHNRLYWYRQTLGQGPEFLTYFQNEAQLEKSRLLSDRFSAERPKGSFSTLEIQRTEQGDSAMYLCASSLARGAEAFFGQGTRLTVV.

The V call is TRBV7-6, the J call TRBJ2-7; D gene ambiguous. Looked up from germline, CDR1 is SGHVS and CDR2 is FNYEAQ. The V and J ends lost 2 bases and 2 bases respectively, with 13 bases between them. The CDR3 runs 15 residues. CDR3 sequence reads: CASSLRSAHTYEQYF. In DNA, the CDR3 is TGTGCCAGCAGCTTAAGGTCAGCTCACACCTACGAGCAGTACTTC.

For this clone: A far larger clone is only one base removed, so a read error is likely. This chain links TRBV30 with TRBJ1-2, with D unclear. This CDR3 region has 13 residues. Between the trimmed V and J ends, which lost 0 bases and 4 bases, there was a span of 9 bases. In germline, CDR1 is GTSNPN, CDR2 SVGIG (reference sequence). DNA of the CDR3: TGTGCCTGGAGTGTCGCGGGCCCCTATGGCTACACCTTC. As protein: CAWSVAGPYGYTF.

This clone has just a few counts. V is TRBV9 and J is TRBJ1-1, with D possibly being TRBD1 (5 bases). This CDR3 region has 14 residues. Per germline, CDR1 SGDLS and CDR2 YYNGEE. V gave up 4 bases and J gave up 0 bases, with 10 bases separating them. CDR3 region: CASSLGLVNTEAFF. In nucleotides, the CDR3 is TGTGCCAGCAGCCTGGGACTTGTGAACACTGAAGCTTTCTTT.

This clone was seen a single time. The CDR3 DNA follows: TGTGCCAGCAGACGTCAGGGGGACACCGGGGAGCTGTTTTTT. The encoded protein is CASRRQGDTGELFF. The chain joins TRBV28 to TRBJ2-2, with 7 nucleotides matching TRBD1. The V and J ends lost 6 bases and 3 bases, in that order; junction bases with no gene match: 4. CDR3 length equals 14 residues. Germline CDR1 reads MDHEN; CDR2 reads SYDVKM.

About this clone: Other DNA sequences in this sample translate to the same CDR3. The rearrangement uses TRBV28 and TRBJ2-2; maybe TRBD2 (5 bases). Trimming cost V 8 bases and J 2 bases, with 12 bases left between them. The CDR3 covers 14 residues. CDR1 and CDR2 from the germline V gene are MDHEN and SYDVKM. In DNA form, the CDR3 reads TGTGCCAGCTCACCCAGCGGCAACACCGGGGAGCTGTTTTTT. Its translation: CASSPSGNTGELFF.

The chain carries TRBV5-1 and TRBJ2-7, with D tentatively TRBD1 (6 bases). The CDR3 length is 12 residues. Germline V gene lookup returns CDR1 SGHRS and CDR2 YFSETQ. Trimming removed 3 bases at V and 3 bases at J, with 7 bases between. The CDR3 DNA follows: TGCGCCAGCAGCTCGGACAGCTACGAGCAGTACTTC. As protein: CASSSDSYEQYF.

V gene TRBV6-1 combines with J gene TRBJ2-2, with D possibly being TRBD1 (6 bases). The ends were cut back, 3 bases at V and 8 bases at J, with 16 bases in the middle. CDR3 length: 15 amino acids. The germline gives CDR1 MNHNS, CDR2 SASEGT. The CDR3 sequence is CASSEGARYLGELFF. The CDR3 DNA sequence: TGTGCCAGCAGTGAGGGGGCTCGTTACTTAGGGGAGCTGTTTTTT.

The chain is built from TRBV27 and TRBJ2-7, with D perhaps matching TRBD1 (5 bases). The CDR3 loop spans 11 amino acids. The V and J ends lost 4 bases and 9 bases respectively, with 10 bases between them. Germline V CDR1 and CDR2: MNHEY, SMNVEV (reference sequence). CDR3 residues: CASSSKGVQYF. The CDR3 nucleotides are TGTGCCAGCAGTTCTAAAGGGGTGCAGTACTTC.

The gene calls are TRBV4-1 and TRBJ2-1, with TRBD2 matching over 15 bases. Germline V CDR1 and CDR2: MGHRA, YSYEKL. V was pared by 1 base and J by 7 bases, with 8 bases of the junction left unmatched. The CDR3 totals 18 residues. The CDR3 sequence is CASSQALRGLAGGNEQFF. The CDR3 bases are TGCGCCAGCAGCCAAGCCCTCCGAGGACTAGCGGGGGGGAATGAGCAGTTCTTC.

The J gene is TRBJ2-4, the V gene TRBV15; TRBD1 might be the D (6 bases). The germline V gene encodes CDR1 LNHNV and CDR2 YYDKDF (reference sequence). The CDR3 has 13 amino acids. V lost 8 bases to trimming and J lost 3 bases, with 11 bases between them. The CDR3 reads CATGDIGKNIQYF. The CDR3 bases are TGTGCCACCGGGGACATAGGCAAAAACATTCAGTACTTC.

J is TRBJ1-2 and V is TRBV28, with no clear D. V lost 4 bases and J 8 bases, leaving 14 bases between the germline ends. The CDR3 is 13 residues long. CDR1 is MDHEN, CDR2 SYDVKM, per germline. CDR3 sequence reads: CASSWVRAQGYTF. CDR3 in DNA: TGTGCCAGCAGTTGGGTGAGGGCACAGGGCTACACCTTC.